The rows below give T cell receptor beta chains drawn from one sample of a study of glioma-infiltrating T cells. TCRdb fed the multiplex PCR reads into MiXCR, producing one record per CDR3 protein. The repertoire holds some 110,000 distinct CDR3 sequences, with approximately 25% as singletons. The sequenced sample was glioma tissue, nonneoplastic brain tissue, or PBMCs (not recorded which). The receptors originated from a human donor with low-grade glioma or glioblastoma, undergoing nonglioma brain surgery, or in good health (not recorded which). Each CDR3 is given with its conserved first and last residue. A D gene is named only where the DNA matches it firmly. Expanded clones are given a class, and other clones once, few, many or no size at all.

NA | TRBD2 | TRBJ2-3 | TRBV29-1 | TGCAGCGTCAAAGGCCGGGAGGATGGCACAGATACGCAGTATTTT | CSVKGREDGTDTQYF
many | NA | TRBJ2-1 | TRBV4-2 | TGTGCCAGCAGCCAGGGGACTTCCTACAATGAGCAGTTCTTC | CASSQGTSYNEQFF
many | TRBD2 | TRBJ2-7 | TRBV7-6 | TGTGCCAGCAGCCAACCACGAACGGGAGGAACCTACGAGCAGTACTTC | CASSQPRTGGTYEQYF
NA | TRBD1 | TRBJ1-2 | TRBV19 | TGTGCCAGTAGTACCCGGACAGGTTTCGGCTACACCTTC | CASSTRTGFGYTF
many | TRBD2 | TRBJ2-7 | TRBV27 | TGTGCCAGCAGAACTACTAGCGGCACAACCTACGAGCAGTACTTC | CASRTTSGTTYEQYF
NA | TRBD1 | TRBJ2-5 | TRBV7-6 | TGTGCCAGCCGCTTAGGACAGGGGAGAGAGACCCAGTACTTC | CASRLGQGRETQYF
many | NA | TRBJ1-2 | TRBV6-1 | TGTGCCAGCAGTCACAGAAACTATGGCTACACCTTC | CASSHRNYGYTF
many | NA | TRBJ2-7 | TRBV4-1 | TGCGCCAGCAGCCAACCGACAGGACAAACTAGCTCCTACGAGCAGTACTTC | CASSQPTGQTSSYEQYF
NA | TRBD2 | TRBJ2-1 | TRBV28 | TGTGCCAGCACCCCAATAGCGGGACGCTCCTACGATGAGAAGTTCTTC | CASTPIAGRSYDEKFF
many | NA | TRBJ1-1 | TRBV19 | TGTGCCAGTAGTATAGCGGCAGGCGTGAACACTGAAGCTTTCTTT | CASSIAAGVNTEAFF
many | TRBD1 | TRBJ1-3 | TRBV15 | TGTGCCACCAGCGTTGGACAGGGCCAAAACACCATATATTTT | CATSVGQGQNTIYF
NA | NA | TRBJ1-2 | TRBV19 | TGTGCCAGTAGTATAGCCCCAGGGTTGCGGAACTATGGCTACACCTTC | CASSIAPGLRNYGYTF
many | NA | TRBJ2-7 | TRBV20-1 | TGCAGTGCTGGGAGACTAGAATCCTCCAACGAGCAGTACTTC | CSAGRLESSNEQYF
NA | TRBD1 | TRBJ1-2 | TRBV18 | TGTGCCAGCTCCCAATCGACCGGGACAGGGGCTTTTGATGGCTACACCTTC | CASSQSTGTGAFDGYTF
NA | NA | TRBJ1-6 | TRBV7-2 | TGTGACAGCAGCACCACCGGGAACTATAATTCACCCCTCCACTTT | CDSSTTGNYNSPLHF
NA | TRBD1 | TRBJ2-6 | TRBV5-1 | TGCGCCAGCAGCTTGGAACCGACAGGGACCTCCTCTGGGGCCAACGTCCTGACTTTC | CASSLEPTGTSSGANVLTF
many | NA | TRBJ2-7 | TRBV7-2 | TGTGCCAGCAGCTTAGAGGGAACCCACTCCTACGAGCAGTACTTC | CASSLEGTHSYEQYF
many | TRBD1 | TRBJ1-2 | TRBV5-1 | TGCGCCAGCAGCTTGGGGACAGGGTTGTACGGCTACACCTTC | CASSLGTGLYGYTF
many | NA | TRBJ2-5 | TRBV6-1 | TGTGCCAGCAGTACAGACCAGACCCAGTACTTC | CASSTDQTQYF
NA | NA | TRBJ2-1 | TRBV5-6 | TGTGCCAGCAGCTTCAGGGTAGTTCCCCCTTACAATGAGCAGTTCTTC | CASSFRVVPPYNEQFF
many | TRBD2 | TRBJ2-3 | TRBV7-2 | TGTGCCAGCAGCTTACGGACTAGCGGGAGGGGGGAGAGCACAGATACGCAGTATTTT | CASSLRTSGRGESTDTQYF
many | TRBD1 | TRBJ1-5 | TRBV6-1 | TGTGCCAGCAGCAAGGGGGCGAGCAATCAGCCCCAGCATTTT | CASSKGASNQPQHF
few | TRBD1 | TRBJ1-1 | TRBV12-3/TRBV12-4 | TGTGCCAGCAGTTTATCTTGGGGGGGGACAGGGGGAACTGGAGCTTTCTTT | CASSLSWGGTGGTGAFF
NA | NA | TRBJ2-7 | TRBV5-1 | TGCGCCAGCAGCTTGGATGGCTGGACGATCTACGAGCAGTACTTC | CASSLDGWTIYEQYF
many | TRBD1 | TRBJ1-2 | TRBV4-1 | TGCGCCAGCAGCGACAGGGAGGGGTATGAATATGGCTACACCTTC | CASSDREGYEYGYTF
many | NA | TRBJ2-5 | TRBV7-9 | TGTGCCAGCAGAAACGCCGGACAGCAGGTAGAGACCCAGTACTTC | CASRNAGQQVETQYF
many | TRBD2 | TRBJ2-7 | TRBV20-1 | TGCAGTGCCCAACTCCCGGGACTAGCGGCTGACTACGAGCAGTACTTC | CSAQLPGLAADYEQYF